This TCR beta chain was sequenced for a study of identifying expanded T cells in peripheral blood. The V end was cut by 1 base, the J end by 3 bases, with 13 bases between. CDR3 length: 16 amino acids. Germline values: CDR1 SGHTA, CDR2 FQGNSA. The method was immunoSEQ multiplex PCR; TCRdb's version includes in-frame clones alone and lacks a portion of them. The data show 95,000 or so clones, with about 90% seen just once and around 6% held by the top ten. This receptor was taken from a person aged 18 to 75 in good health. This sequence joins TRBV7-2 and TRBJ1-5; D not resolved. The specimen sequenced was blood. The CDR3 spells CASSLDVSRHNQPQHF. In DNA form, the CDR3 reads TGTGCCAGCAGCTTAGATGTCAGTAGACACAATCAGCCCCAGCATTTT.